These 20 T cell receptor beta chains share one sample of origin, sequenced in a study of graft-versus-host responses after intestinal transplantation. Investigators treated the graft tissue so that it released intraepithelial and lamina propria lymphocytes. Sequencing was performed with immunoSEQ multiplex PCR; in TCRdb, only in-frame clones are kept and a portion is missing. This table has about 17,000 clones, 82% appearing once. Here the sequenced sample was ileum tissue, taken 17 days after transplant. The source is a human patient who received an intestinal transplant, so some T cells may come from the graft donor.

The gene calls are TRBV2 and TRBJ2-7; TRBD1 matches 9 bases. Germline trimming cut 6 bases from V and 1 base from J; bases unmatched to any gene: 7. This CDR3 has 15 residues. CDR1 and CDR2 (germline): SNHLY, FYNNEI. CDR3 nucleotide sequence: TGTGCCAGCAGAGCTACCGGGACAGGGTCCTACGAGCAGTACTTC. Amino acids: CASRATGTGSYEQYF. Full variable domain (rest looked up from reference TRBV2 and TRBJ2-7): EPEVTQTPSHQVTQMGQEVILRCVPISNHLYFYWYRQILGQKVEFLVSFYNNEISEKSEIFDDQFSVERPDGSNFTLKIRSTKLEDSAMYFCASRATGTGSYEQYFGPGTRLTVT.

The V call is TRBV11-2, the J call TRBJ2-5, with D maybe TRBD2 (6 bases). This CDR3 has 15 amino acids. Germline lookup yields CDR1 SGHAT and CDR2 FQNNGV. V lost 3 bases to trimming and J lost 1 base, with 12 bases between them. Written as DNA, the CDR3 is TGTGCCAGCAGCTTTTCCCCGCGGGGCCAAGAGACCCAGTACTTC. It encodes CASSFSPRGQETQYF.

This clone is a singleton in its sample. CDR3 sequence: CASSLGPTGVDGELFF. CDR3 DNA sequence: TGTGCCAGCAGCTTAGGCCCGACAGGGGTGGACGGGGAGCTGTTTTTT. The chain joins TRBV7-9 to TRBJ2-2; 8 bases align to TRBD1. The V and J ends lost 1 base and 7 bases, in that order; junction bases with no gene match: 8. The V gene's germline CDR1 is SEHNR and CDR2 FQNEAQ (reference sequence). The CDR3 length is 16 residues.

CDR3 DNA: TGTGCCAGCAGTTTTACAGGGGGCGGTTCACCCCTCCACTTT. Translating it yields CASSFTGGGSPLHF. The chain combines TRBV28 with TRBJ1-6; TRBD1 agrees at 9 bases. Germline V gene data show CDR1 as MDHEN and CDR2 as SYDVKM. This CDR3 has 14 residues. Germline trimming cut 3 bases from V and 9 bases from J; bases unmatched to any gene: 3.

The V and J genes are TRBV6-1 and TRBJ2-1, with D tentatively TRBD1 or TRBD2 (5 bases each). Deletions cut 2 bases from V and 3 bases from J, with 11 bases between. The CDR3 sequence is 15 residues long. The V gene's germline CDR1 is MNHNS and CDR2 SASEGT. CDR3 in DNA: TGTGCCAGCAGTGAACAGGGACCAGTCTACAATGAGCAGTTCTTC. This encodes CASSEQGPVYNEQFF.

The CDR3 nucleotides read TGTGCCAGCAGCTTGGAAATCGGGATGAACTACGAGCAGTACTTC. Amino acid sequence: CASSLEIGMNYEQYF. This chain links TRBV5-4 with TRBJ2-5, with D possibly TRBD2 on 5 matching bases. The J call is uncertain, as TRBJ2-7 better fits the DNA end. This CDR3 contains 15 residues. The germline gives CDR1 SGHNT, CDR2 YYREEE (reference sequence).

The V gene is TRBV28, the J gene TRBJ2-5, with D perhaps matching TRBD2 (5 bases). V was pared by 5 bases and J by 5 bases, with 15 bases between. Germline V gene sequence: CDR1 MDHEN, CDR2 SYDVKM. The CDR3 loop spans 14 amino acids. The CDR3 nucleotides are TGTGCCAGCAGTCGGGTAGAGGGTCAGGAGACCCAGTACTTC. Translation gives CASSRVEGQETQYF. The full variable domain, its missing parts supplied by reference TRBV28 and TRBJ2-5, is DVKVTQSSRYLVKRTGEKVFLECVQDMDHENMFWYRQDPGLGLRLIYFSYDVKMKEKGDIPEGYSVSREKKERFSLILESASTNQTSMYLCASSRVEGQETQYFGPGTRLLVL.

The chain links TRBV5-5 to TRBJ1-5; D unclear. CDR1 and CDR2 from the germline V gene are SGHKS and YYEKEE (reference sequence). The CDR3 covers 13 residues. The ends were cut back, 2 bases at V and 2 bases at J, with 5 bases in the middle. In DNA, the CDR3 is TGTGCCAGCAGCTTTCAGGGCAATCAGCCCCAGCATTTT. Protein: CASSFQGNQPQHF.

The rearrangement joins TRBV4-1 to TRBJ2-2; the D is unclear. Germline V CDR1 and CDR2: MGHRA, YSYEKL. The V end lost 4 bases, the J end lost 1 base, and 7 bases lay between the germline ends. The CDR3 sequence is 14 residues long. CDR3 loop: CASSPGQNTGELFF. CDR3 sequence (DNA): TGCGCCAGCAGCCCCGGGCAGAACACCGGGGAGCTGTTTTTT.

This chain's CDR3 is CASSLGSLLDYEQYF. CDR3 coding DNA: TGTGCCAGCAGCTTAGGATCCCTCCTGGACTACGAGCAGTACTTC. The V call is TRBV13, the J call TRBJ2-7; the D is unclear. V was trimmed by 0 bases and J by 3 bases, leaving 12 bases between them. The CDR3 is 15 amino acids. Germline V gene lookup returns CDR1 PRHDT and CDR2 FYEKMQ (reference sequence).

This clone was detected once. The CDR3 sequence: CASSWDNYNSPLHF. CDR3 bases: TGTGCCAGCAGCTGGGACAACTATAATTCACCCCTCCACTTT. The chain carries TRBV7-2 and TRBJ1-6; D is possibly TRBD1 (6 bases). Germline assignment: CDR1 SGHTA and CDR2 FQGNSA. The CDR3 extends over 14 amino acids. The germline V and J ends were trimmed by 4 bases and 3 bases, with 7 bases remaining between them. The complete variable domain, with remaining parts taken from reference TRBV7-2 and TRBJ1-6, reads GAGVSQSPSNKVTEKGKDVELRCDPISGHTALYWYRQSLGQGLEFLIYFQGNSAPDKSGLPSDRFSAERTGGSVSTLTIQRTQQEDSAVYLCASSWDNYNSPLHFGNGTRLTVT.

The chain links TRBV28 to TRBJ1-2, with 7 nucleotides matching TRBD1. The CDR3 loop spans 12 amino acids. After removal of 5 bases from V and 5 bases from J, the junction contained 2 bases not matched to a gene. Germline-derived CDR1 and CDR2 are MDHEN and SYDVKM. The CDR3 DNA is TGTGCCAGCAGTGACAGGGTTTATGGCTACACCTTC. Its translation is CASSDRVYGYTF.

The gene calls are TRBV5-1 and TRBJ2-2; 7 bases map to TRBD1. Germline assignment: CDR1 SGHRS and CDR2 YFSETQ. Trimming removed 1 base from V and 4 bases from J; junction bases left unmatched: 7. This CDR3 has 16 residues. The CDR3 region is CASSLYTTGSTGELFF. The CDR3 DNA reads TGCGCCAGCAGCTTGTATACGACAGGGAGCACCGGGGAGCTGTTTTTT.

The chain couples TRBV12-5 to TRBJ2-5, with D hard to call. The CDR3 extends over 11 amino acids. CDR1 LGHNT and CDR2 FRNRAP come from the germline V gene. The V and J ends lost 6 bases and 5 bases respectively, with 7 bases between them. DNA of the CDR3: TGTGCTAGTGGGACTGGGGAGACCCAGTACTTC. Its protein is CASGTGETQYF.

This chain links TRBV6-6 with TRBJ1-5, with TRBD1 matching over 9 bases. V shed 6 bases and J 5 bases; nucleotides not matched to a gene: 5. Germline values: CDR1 MNHNY, CDR2 SVGAGI (reference sequence). The CDR3 loop spans 14 amino acids. The CDR3 here is CASRLQGADQPQHF. The CDR3, as DNA: TGTGCCAGCAGACTACAGGGGGCCGATCAGCCCCAGCATTTT.

The chain recombines TRBV19 with TRBJ2-2; unclear D gene. The CDR3 contains 14 residues. Trimming stripped 3 bases from V and 3 bases from J, with 8 bases between. The germline CDR1 and CDR2 sequences are LNHDA and SQIVND (reference sequence). The CDR3 DNA sequence: TGTGCCAGTAGTATCGTTCAGTACACCGGGGAGCTGTTTTTT. This encodes CASSIVQYTGELFF.

This clone has a single count. This chain joins TRBV7-6 and TRBJ2-7; D gene unclear. Germline lookup yields CDR1 SGHVS and CDR2 FNYEAQ. Trimming removed 5 bases from V and 0 bases from J, with 20 bases in between. The CDR3 runs 17 residues. The CDR3 reads CASSPIPLGEPSYEQYF. For the CDR3, the DNA is TGTGCCAGCAGCCCAATCCCTCTTGGGGAACCCTCCTACGAGCAGTACTTC.

The rearrangement joins TRBV27 to TRBJ1-5; 9 bases are a match to TRBD1. Looked up from germline, CDR1 is MNHEY and CDR2 is SMNVEV (reference sequence). The junction had 11 bases not matched to a gene; V was cut back by 4 bases and J by 7 bases. This CDR3 is 16 amino acids long. The CDR3 spells CASSSTGTGWNQPQHF. The CDR3 nucleotides are TGTGCCAGCAGTTCAACCGGGACAGGGTGGAACCAGCCCCAGCATTTT.

This chain links TRBV14 with TRBJ2-1; TRBD2 might be the D (5 bases). V was pared by 4 bases and J by 4 bases, with 11 bases between. Germline V CDR1 and CDR2: SGHDN, FVKESK. There are 14 residues in the CDR3. CDR3 DNA sequence: TGTGCCAGCAGCCCCCGGACTGGGTACAATGAGCAGTTCTTC. Amino acids: CASSPRTGYNEQFF.

This clone was counted between two and nine times. The V gene is TRBV29-1, the J gene TRBJ2-1; 7 bases are shared with TRBD1. CDR3 size: 13 residues. Trimming cost V 6 bases and J 4 bases; bases outside gene matches: 6. Germline V lookup: CDR1 SQVTM, CDR2 ANQGSEA. The CDR3 is CSVPKGAYNEQFF. DNA for the CDR3: TGCAGCGTCCCCAAGGGGGCGTACAATGAGCAGTTCTTC.